Listed below are T cell receptor beta chains from one sample, sequenced in a study of shared clonotypes between healthy human individuals. The protocol was immunoSEQ multiplex PCR, while the TCRdb copy is restricted to in-frame clones and leaves out a portion. The table shows about 1,500,000 clones, with about 96% occurring only once. The specimen was naive CD4+ T cells sorted from blood. All receptors derive from a man aged 25-45 years in good health. CDR3s include the opening cysteine and the closing phenylalanine or tryptophan. The D gene is left open where the match is weak. The size entry is marked missing in some rows and otherwise reads once, few, many or a size class.

-	TRBV5-6	TRBJ2-2	once	CASSSKLWGTNTGELFF	TGTGCCAGCAGCTCTAAGTTGTGGGGAACGAACACCGGGGAGCTGTTTTTT
-	TRBV5-1	TRBJ2-3	once	CASSLEVDTQYF	TGCGCCAGCAGCTTGGAGGTGGATACGCAGTATTTT
TRBD1	TRBV29-1	TRBJ1-4	-	CSVWGGTAIPTNEKLFF	TGCAGCGTTTGGGGGGGGACAGCTATACCAACTAATGAAAAACTGTTTTTT
-	TRBV19	TRBJ1-5	-	CASRISERGQPQHF	TGTGCCAGTAGAATTTCAGAGCGCGGTCAGCCCCAGCATTTT
TRBD2	TRBV2	TRBJ2-1	-	CASIQRETSYNEQFF	TGTGCCAGCATCCAGCGGGAGACTTCCTACAATGAGCAGTTCTTC
TRBD1	TRBV6-1	TRBJ1-5	-	CASSPWTGEQPQHF	TGTGCCAGCAGCCCCTGGACAGGGGAGCAGCCCCAGCATTTT
TRBD2	TRBV7-9	TRBJ2-1	-	CASSSGTSHYNEQFF	TGTGCCAGCAGCTCCGGGACTAGCCATTACAATGAGCAGTTCTTC
-	TRBV18	TRBJ2-1	-	CASSPPTGVVNEQFF	TGTGCCAGCTCACCACCGACAGGCGTTGTCAATGAGCAGTTCTTC
-	TRBV5-1	TRBJ1-3	-	CASSPTGGSGNTIYF	TGCGCCAGCAGCCCGACGGGGGGCAGTGGAAACACCATATATTTT
-	TRBV14	TRBJ1-4	-	CASSPQGEWEKLFF	TGTGCCAGCAGCCCTCAGGGTGAATGGGAAAAACTGTTTTTT
TRBD2	TRBV7-9	TRBJ2-7	-	CASGRGFNLGEQYF	TGTGCCAGCGGGCGGGGGTTCAATCTGGGCGAGCAGTACTTC
-	TRBV5-6	TRBJ2-3	-	CASSLAGYYTDTQYF	TGTGCCAGCAGCTTGGCTGGCTACTACACAGATACGCAGTATTTT
-	TRBV7-2	TRBJ1-5	-	CASSPVSFSAQGVKPQHF	TGTGCCAGCAGCCCCGTTTCGTTTTCCGCACAGGGAGTGAAGCCCCAGCATTTT
-	TRBV5-8	TRBJ2-7	many	CASSLQVHPENHYEQYF	TGTGCCAGCAGCTTGCAAGTCCACCCGGAAAATCACTACGAGCAGTACTTC
TRBD2	TRBV5-1	TRBJ2-7	-	CASSSVAGGIYEQYF	TGCGCCAGCAGCTCGGTAGCGGGAGGGATCTACGAGCAGTACTTC
-	TRBV5-5	TRBJ2-5	-	CASSPRRGAEETQYF	TGTGCCAGCAGCCCTAGGAGGGGGGCGGAAGAGACCCAGTACTTC
-	TRBV27	TRBJ1-1	-	CASSLGQGRGTEAFF	TGTGCCAGCAGTTTAGGCCAGGGAAGGGGCACTGAAGCTTTCTTT
-	TRBV18	TRBJ2-7	once	CASSPNTDEQYF	TGTGCCAGCTCACCAAATACGGACGAGCAGTACTTC
TRBD2	TRBV28	TRBJ2-2	-	CASSSSGAGTGELFF	TGTGCCAGCAGCTCTAGCGGGGCGGGCACCGGGGAGCTGTTTTTT
-	TRBV5-1	TRBJ1-4	once	CASSGRDLDEKLFF	TGCGCCAGCAGCGGCCGGGACTTGGATGAAAAACTGTTTTTT
TRBD2	TRBV19	TRBJ2-1	-	CASIDRPGGRIEQFF	TGTGCCAGTATCGACCGTCCGGGAGGGAGGATTGAGCAGTTCTTC
-	TRBV18	TRBJ2-7	-	CASSPSLQSSYEQYF	TGTGCCAGCTCACCGTCTCTTCAGAGCTCCTACGAGCAGTACTTC
TRBD2	TRBV29-1	TRBJ2-7	-	CSVGTRLARTEQYF	TGCAGCGTTGGAACCAGACTAGCTCGGACCGAGCAGTACTTC
-	TRBV29-1	TRBJ2-5	-	CSVEKPAEGAETQYF	TGCAGCGTTGAAAAGCCGGCGGAGGGGGCTGAGACCCAGTACTTC
TRBD1	TRBV19	TRBJ2-2	-	CASLPGTEGPGELFF	TGTGCCAGCTTACCCGGGACAGAGGGTCCCGGGGAGCTGTTTTTT
TRBD2	TRBV27	TRBJ2-1	-	CASSLFWGQREGRDEQFF	TGTGCCAGCAGTTTATTTTGGGGACAGCGGGAGGGCCGCGATGAGCAGTTCTTC
-	TRBV9	TRBJ2-5	-	CASSETGRYQETQYF	TGTGCCAGCAGCGAAACGGGACGGTACCAAGAGACCCAGTACTTC
-	TRBV7-9	TRBJ1-1	-	CASSPITQARAFF	TGTGCCAGCAGCCCAATTACACAGGCCCGGGCTTTCTTT
-	TRBV5-1	TRBJ2-6	-	CASSTGSGANVLTF	TGCGCCAGCAGCACGGGGTCCGGGGCCAACGTCCTGACTTTC
-	TRBV27	TRBJ1-5	-	CASSLSGKGQPQHF	TGTGCCAGCAGTTTGTCGGGGAAAGGGCAGCCCCAGCATTTT
TRBD1	TRBV5-1	TRBJ2-7	-	CASSYSGTGAWEQYF	TGCGCCAGCAGCTATTCCGGGACAGGGGCCTGGGAGCAGTACTTC
-	TRBV5-1	TRBJ2-7	-	CASSGNYEQYF	TGCGCCAGCAGCGGCAATTACGAGCAGTACTTC
TRBD2	TRBV11-2	TRBJ2-1	-	CASSLSALAGVYNEQFF	TGTGCCAGCAGCTTATCCGCACTAGCGGGAGTATACAATGAGCAGTTCTTC
TRBD1	TRBV5-5	TRBJ1-4	once	CASSLTGANEKLFF	TGTGCCAGCAGCTTGACAGGGGCTAATGAAAAACTGTTTTTT
TRBD1	TRBV28	TRBJ2-7	-	CATNPHRGHEQYF	TGTGCCACCAATCCGCACAGGGGCCACGAGCAGTACTTC
-	TRBV6-5	TRBJ2-7	once	CASSLDPGPYEQYF	TGTGCCAGCAGTTTGGATCCGGGCCCCTACGAGCAGTACTTC
-	TRBV9	TRBJ2-7	-	CASSATALSSYEQYF	TGTGCCAGCAGCGCGACAGCTCTAAGCTCCTACGAGCAGTACTTC
TRBD1	TRBV9	TRBJ2-1	-	CASSARDRGYNEQFF	TGTGCCAGCAGCGCCCGGGACAGGGGTTACAATGAGCAGTTCTTC
-	TRBV4-2	TRBJ1-2	once	CASSPGWTATNYGYTF	TGTGCCAGCAGCCCGGGATGGACGGCGACTAACTATGGCTACACCTTC
TRBD1	TRBV9	TRBJ2-1	-	CASSLLDRSLVSEQFF	TGTGCCAGCAGCCTCCTGGACAGGTCCCTAGTCAGTGAGCAGTTCTTC
-	TRBV2	TRBJ2-7	-	CASSLGTAYEQYF	TGTGCCAGCAGCCTCGGGACTGCCTACGAGCAGTACTTC
-	TRBV7-9	TRBJ1-2	-	CASTQLNIESYGYTF	TGTGCCAGCACCCAACTTAACATCGAGAGCTATGGCTACACCTTC
TRBD2	TRBV9	TRBJ2-5	-	CASSAVLAGDYQTQYF	TGTGCCAGCAGCGCCGTGCTAGCGGGAGATTATCAGACCCAGTACTTC
-	TRBV11-3	TRBJ2-2	-	CASSGRRDELFF	TGTGCCAGCAGCGGAAGGCGGGACGAGCTGTTTTTT
TRBD2	TRBV7-2	TRBJ2-2	-	CASSSLQTSSGGELFF	TGTGCCAGCAGCTCACTCCAGACTAGCAGTGGCGGGGAGCTGTTTTTT
TRBD1	TRBV7-7	TRBJ2-3	-	CASSSAGGDTQYF	TGTGCCAGCAGCTCGGCAGGGGGAGATACGCAGTATTTT
TRBD1	TRBV10-1	TRBJ2-3	-	CASSESTIGLQGATDTQYF	TGCGCCAGCAGTGAGTCGACTATCGGGCTTCAGGGGGCAACAGATACGCAGTATTTT
-	TRBV4-2	TRBJ1-1	-	CASSPLGDRGTEAFF	TGTGCCAGCAGCCCCTTGGGGGATAGGGGCACTGAAGCTTTCTTT
-	TRBV18	TRBJ2-7	-	CASSGEARTYEQYF	TGTGCCAGCTCCGGTGAGGCACGGACATACGAGCAGTACTTC
-	TRBV5-1	TRBJ1-5	-	CASSYDSNSNQPQHF	TGCGCCAGCAGCTACGACTCAAACAGCAATCAGCCCCAGCATTTT
-	TRBV5-4	TRBJ2-5	once	CASSGGLLGTQYF	TGTGCCAGCAGCGGGGGACTTCTAGGGACCCAGTACTTC
-	TRBV5-1	TRBJ2-5	-	CATSGATQETQYF	TGCGCCACCTCCGGAGCGACCCAAGAGACCCAGTACTTC